These 4 T cell receptor beta chains were all obtained from the same sample, sequenced in a study of OX40 agonist ivuxolimab in advanced cancers. The protocol was immunoSEQ multiplex PCR, while the TCRdb copy is restricted to in-frame clones and leaves out a portion. In the table there are 70,000 to 90,000 clones, roughly nine tenths of which are singletons. Sequencing was performed on CD4+ or CD8+ T cells sorted from blood, taken in a trial of the OX40 agonist ivuxolimab. The receptors were gathered from an adult with an advanced solid tumor such as melanoma, head and neck, liver or kidney cancer.

This chain joins TRBV28 and TRBJ2-7; 7 positions match TRBD1. The germline V gene encodes CDR1 MDHEN and CDR2 SYDVKM. Unmatched junction bases numbered 4, after V lost 5 bases and J lost 0 bases. This CDR3 region has 14 residues. Here the CDR3 reads CASSTRQGSYEQYF. The DNA of the CDR3 is TGTGCCAGCAGTACCCGACAGGGCTCCTACGAGCAGTACTTC.

This chain joins TRBV9 and TRBJ2-3; 7 bases agree with TRBD2. In germline, CDR1 is SGDLS, CDR2 YYNGEE. The CDR3 length is 15 residues. Trimming removed 1 base from V and 7 bases from J; junction bases left unmatched: 9. The CDR3 is CASSVMQSGENTQYF. CDR3 nucleotides: TGTGCCAGCAGCGTAATGCAGAGCGGGGAAAATACGCAGTATTTT.

The rearrangement joins TRBV2 to TRBJ1-4, with a weak D call TRBD1 (5 bases). Germline CDR1 is SNHLY and CDR2 is FYNNEI. This CDR3 has 15 residues. The germline V and J ends were trimmed by 2 bases and 4 bases, with 11 bases remaining between them. In nucleotides, the CDR3 is TGTGCCAGCAGTGAACAACGGGGCATTAATGAAAAACTGTTTTTT. Protein product: CASSEQRGINEKLFF.

V usage is TRBV11-3 and J usage is TRBJ2-2; 7 nucleotides line up with TRBD2. The CDR3 is 15 residues long. The germline CDR1 and CDR2 sequences are SGHNT and YENEEA. The V gene end was trimmed by 6 bases and the J gene end by 4 bases; junction bases not matched to a gene: 8. The CDR3 protein is CASSPRGSGTGELFF. The DNA of the CDR3 is TGTGCCAGCAGTCCGCGCGGGAGCGGCACCGGGGAGCTGTTTTTT.